At least ten counts were recorded for the clone carrying this T cell receptor (beta chain). What it recognizes is unknown. This sample was taken from a study of CD8 T cells in ankylosing spondylitis. Study outcomes and limitations: Within ankylosing spondylitis blood, a TCR beta motif made up of roughly eight highly homologous variants appeared to be characteristic.

The CDR3 loop spans 15 amino acids. V lost 0 bases and J lost 7, with 13 bases in between. CDR1 is MGHRA, CDR2 YSYEKL, per germline. For TCR beta, libraries came from quantitative 5'-RACE with molecular barcodes. TCRdb processed the 5' RACE reads anew with MiXCR; each CDR3 protein has one entry. The repertoire holds 200,000 to 300,000 distinct CDR3 sequences, over 8.5% seen once, with approximately 6.3% in the top ten. The chain links TRBV4-1 to TRBJ1-5; weak D call: TRBD1 (5 bases). This TCR came from a male donor with ankylosing spondylitis or in good health (not recorded which). The sample consisted of blood, either unsorted or a sorted T cell fraction (not recorded which). For the CDR3, the DNA is TGCGCCAGCAGCCAAGATGAGGGACCCTCGCAGCCCCAGCATTTT. Translated: CASSQDEGPSQPQHF.